Sequencing of this T cell receptor beta chain was carried out in a study of T-cell reconstitution after alpha-beta-depleted transplantation in children. Points from the study as a whole: Several hundred expanded graft clones reportedly were the source of alpha-beta T cells about two months after transplant. For some patients, TCRbeta diversity was high at day 60 because of recipient T cells and thymic progenitors that survived. T cells produced anew were the main source of T-cell counts and diversity one year after transplant.

This clonotype has a count of ten or more. What it recognizes is unknown. This CDR3 comprises 17 residues. J lost 4 bases, V lost 0 bases, and 9 bases had no gene match. The germline V gene encodes CDR1 LGHNA and CDR2 YSLEER. Unique molecular identifiers were built into the TCRbeta library. TCRdb re-called the PCR reads with MiXCR, one entry per CDR3 protein. The table shows 100,000 to 130,000 distinct CDR3 sequences, with approximately 6.9% occurring only once. The rearrangement uses TRBV4-3 and TRBJ2-3; 8 bases line up with TRBD1. The source was PBMCs, mostly from graft donor cells, collected 360 days after TCRalphabeta/CD19-depleted stem cell transplant. This TCR derives from a male patient aged 2-10 years who had a stem cell transplant for acute lymphoblastic leukemia, so the T cells may come from the graft donor. In DNA, the CDR3 is TGCGCCAGCAGCCAAGACAGTCAGGGGGCGTTCGCAGATACGCAGTATTTT. Its translation: CASSQDSQGAFADTQYF.